This entry lists 12 T cell receptor beta chains sequenced from one sample in a study of blood T cells in healthy people across ages. A sample-barcoded 5' primer and a J-beta primer mix were used in a second PCR of roughly 6 to 11 cycles. TCRdb passed the 5' RACE reads through MiXCR, listing each CDR3 protein once. This sample has 850,000 or so distinct CDR3 sequences, with under 35% found just once. The source material was blood. The receptors shown here come from a woman of 80 years or more in good health.

In its sample, this clonotype was seen many times. The chain has TRBV2 and TRBJ2-7; 13 positions match TRBD2. J was trimmed by 2 bases and V by 6 bases; bases with no gene match: 7. The CDR3 length is 16 residues. Germline assignment: CDR1 SNHLY and CDR2 FYNNEI. CDR3: CASRPGLAGATYEQYF. CDR3 nucleotide sequence: TGTGCCAGCAGACCCGGACTAGCGGGGGCCACCTACGAGCAGTACTTC.

This clonotype was picked up many times. This chain joins TRBV20-1 and TRBJ2-1; 11 nucleotides line up with TRBD2. The V and J ends lost 2 bases and 5 bases, in that order; junction bases with no gene match: 5. Germline loops: CDR1 DFQATT, CDR2 SNEGSKA (reference sequence). The CDR3 totals 15 residues. The CDR3 coding sequence is TGCAGTGCTAGAACGACTAGCGGGGTAAACAATGAGCAGTTCTTC. Its protein is CSARTTSGVNNEQFF.

Comment on this clonotype: A much larger clone sits a single nucleotide away, making a read error possible. This chain joins TRBV28 and TRBJ2-5; D may correspond to TRBD1 or TRBD2 (5 bases each). The CDR3 spans 12 residues. V lost 2 bases and J 11 bases, leaving 12 bases between the germline ends. Germline V gene data show CDR1 as MDHEN and CDR2 as SYDVKM. In DNA form, the CDR3 reads TGTGCCAGCAGTTTACCGCCGGGACCGCAGTACTTC. Protein product: CASSLPPGPQYF.

There are many counts of this clonotype. The chain has TRBV7-2 and TRBJ2-4; TRBD2 aligns across 11 bases. This CDR3 comprises 18 residues. CDR1 SGHTA and CDR2 FQGNSA come from the germline V gene. After removal of 2 bases from V and 7 bases from J, the junction contained 13 bases not matched to a gene. This chain's CDR3 is CASSLRVISGGDGNIQYF. Here the CDR3 DNA reads TGTGCCAGCAGCTTACGCGTGATTAGCGGGGGGGACGGGAACATTCAGTACTTC.

The sample holds many counts of this clonotype. The rearrangement links TRBV6-1 to TRBJ2-5; weak D call: TRBD2 (6 bases). Germline V gene sequence: CDR1 MNHNS, CDR2 SASEGT. The V and J ends lost 8 bases and 9 bases respectively, with 19 bases between them. The CDR3 covers 13 residues. The CDR3 DNA sequence: TGTGCCAGCGGAGGGGCCCTTCAGGTGGCCCAGTACTTC. It translates to CASGGALQVAQYF.

V is TRBV6-1 and J is TRBJ2-3; D remains unclear. Germline V CDR1 and CDR2: MNHNS, SASEGT. The CDR3 consists of 14 residues. V lost 4 bases and J 5 bases, leaving 13 bases between the germline ends. CDR3 coding DNA: TGTGCCAGCAGTGCAGGAAATGGATTAGATACGCAGTATTTT. This gives the protein CASSAGNGLDTQYF.

There are a few counts of this clonotype. The V call is TRBV7-8, the J call TRBJ2-5; TRBD2 agrees at 7 bases. The CDR3 has 18 residues. Germline assignment: CDR1 SGHVS and CDR2 FQNEAQ. V was clipped by 2 bases and J by 2 bases; unmatched bases: 14. The DNA of the CDR3 is TGTGCCAGCAGCTTAAGGGAGCTCGTAGCGGGCTTTCAAGAGACCCAGTACTTC. This sequence encodes CASSLRELVAGFQETQYF.

The genes are TRBV7-3 and TRBJ2-5; TRBD1 matches 7 bases. CDR1 SGHTA and CDR2 FQGTGA come from the germline V gene. CDR3 size: 17 residues. V gave up 5 bases and J gave up 2 bases; unmatched junction bases: 14. The CDR3 spells CASSPGQSTRTQETQYF. CDR3 in DNA: TGTGCCAGCAGCCCGGGACAGTCCACTAGAACACAAGAGACCCAGTACTTC. The full variable domain, with the rest looked up from reference TRBV7-3 and TRBJ2-5, is GAGVSQTPSNKVTEKGKYVELRCDPISGHTALYWYRQSLGQGPEFLIYFQGTGAADDSGLPNDRFFAVRPEGSVSTLKIQRTERGDSAVYLCASSPGQSTRTQETQYFGPGTRLLVL.

At least ten counts were recorded for this clonotype. The chain links TRBV20-1 to TRBJ2-5; the match to TRBD2 covers 9 bases. Germline assignment: CDR1 DFQATT and CDR2 SNEGSKA (reference sequence). The V segment lost 6 bases and the J segment 2 bases; nucleotides outside the gene matches: 10. The CDR3 length is 15 residues. CDR3 in amino acids: CSARMTSGKQETQYF. The CDR3 DNA sequence: TGCAGTGCCCGAATGACTAGCGGTAAACAAGAGACCCAGTACTTC.

This clonotype has ten or more counts. This chain connects TRBV7-2 to TRBJ2-5, with 11 bases aligning to TRBD2. The ends lost 0 bases at V and 2 bases at J; junction bases unmatched: 2. The CDR3 sequence is 16 residues long. Germline V CDR1 and CDR2: SGHTA, FQGNSA. CDR3 DNA: TGTGCCAGCAGCTTAGCGTCTAGCGGGGGGCAAGAGACCCAGTACTTC. It codes for CASSLASSGGQETQYF.

This clonotype came up a few times. V gene TRBV5-5 combines with J gene TRBJ1-5; no clear D. CDR3 length: 14 amino acids. V was pared by 0 bases and J by 6 bases, with 10 bases between. Per germline, CDR1 SGHKS and CDR2 YYEKEE (reference sequence). CDR3 coding DNA: TGTGCCAGCAGCTTGGACCTCGTGGGTCAGCCCCAGCATTTT. It yields the protein CASSLDLVGQPQHF.

The chain is built from TRBV7-6 and TRBJ2-3, with 8 nucleotides matching TRBD1. The CDR3 has 15 amino acids. Germline-derived CDR1 and CDR2 are SGHVS and FNYEAQ. J gave up 2 bases and V 5 bases, and 6 bases lay outside the gene matches. Here the CDR3 DNA reads TGTGCCAGCAGCCCCGGACAGGGCCACACAGATACGCAGTATTTT. It yields the protein CASSPGQGHTDTQYF.